The clone carrying this T cell receptor (beta chain) was recorded once. Its antigen is undetermined. The junction had 4 bases not matched to a gene; V was cut back by 1 base and J by 4 bases. The CDR3 runs to 15 residues. Germline assignment: CDR1 SGHTA and CDR2 FQGNSA. Sequencing was performed with immunoSEQ multiplex PCR; in TCRdb, only in-frame clones are kept and a portion is missing. The sample contains tens of thousands of clones, about 91% of which appear only once. The sample is drawn from a study of STAT5B mutations in CD4+ large granular lymphocyte leukemia. Study outcomes and limitations: Top patient clones used TRBV06 genes more often: 8/27 versus 2/35 in controls.

V usage is TRBV7-2 and J usage is TRBJ2-7, with 10 positions matching TRBD1. Sequencing was carried out using CD4+ T cells from blood buffy coats. This clonotype originated in a human donor in good health. The CDR3 here is CASSLGQGARYEQYF. The DNA of the CDR3 is TGTGCCAGCAGCTTAGGACAGGGGGCGAGGTACGAGCAGTACTTC.